The 26 T cell receptor beta chains presented below share a single source sample, sequenced in a study of Graves' ophthalmopathy and Graves' hyperthyroidism. The authors amplified TCR beta CDR3 regions, and they did so from RNA transcripts for repertoire sequencing. First-round RT-PCR relied on HTBI primers, and a second-round multiplex PCR came next. Using its own MiXCR run on the multiplex PCR reads, TCRdb lists one record per CDR3 protein. The data contain 450,000 or so distinct CDR3 sequences, roughly 14% of them seen just once; the ten biggest clones take up 9.5% to 10%. The sample was blood. These receptors were taken from a woman in her twenties or thirties with Graves' ophthalmopathy.

This clonotype showed up many times. V usage is TRBV6-2 or TRBV6-3 and J usage is TRBJ1-6; 8 bases agree with TRBD1. Trimming took 2 bases from V and 9 from J; bases not matched to a gene: 12. The germline gives CDR1 MNHEY, CDR2 SVGEGT. This CDR3 spans 17 amino acids. In nucleotides, the CDR3 is TGTGCCAGCAGTTACGAACCAGGGGGCGCGGGTTCTTCACCCCTCCACTTT. It is translated as CASSYEPGGAGSSPLHF.

The chain links TRBV5-1 to TRBJ2-5, with unresolved D. The germline gives CDR1 SGHRS, CDR2 YFSETQ. The V end was cut by 0 bases, the J end by 1 base, with 13 bases between. This CDR3 region has 16 residues. CDR3 sequence (DNA): TGCGCCAGCAGCTTGGGGGCCGGAAACGTCCAAGAGACCCAGTACTTC. Its translation: CASSLGAGNVQETQYF. Filled out from reference TRBV5-1 and TRBJ2-5, the complete variable domain reads KAGVTQTPRYLIKTRGQQVTLSCSPISGHRSVSWYQQTPGQGLQFLFEYFSETQRNKGNFPGRFSGRQFSNSRSEMNVSTLELGDSALYLCASSLGAGNVQETQYFGPGTRLLVL.

This clonotype has ten or more counts. The rearrangement links TRBV20-1 to TRBJ1-2; 9 bases match TRBD1. The germline V gene encodes CDR1 DFQATT and CDR2 SNEGSKA (reference sequence). CDR3 length: 15 residues. Trimming cost V 5 bases and J 4 bases; bases outside gene matches: 11. In DNA form, the CDR3 reads TGCAGTGCTGGGGGGACAGGGAAGTCGGGCTATGGCTACACCTTC. Its translation is CSAGGTGKSGYGYTF.

V and J are TRBV2 and TRBJ2-7, with 11 bases identical to TRBD2. This CDR3 contains 15 residues. Germline V lookup: CDR1 SNHLY, CDR2 FYNNEI. J gave up 3 bases and V 6 bases, and 7 bases lay outside the gene matches. In DNA, the CDR3 is TGTGCCAGCAGCCGAACCGGGACTAGCGGCTACGAGCAGTACTTC. It yields the protein CASSRTGTSGYEQYF.

This clonotype came up many times. This chain connects TRBV4-2 to TRBJ2-5; 11 bases map to TRBD2. Germline-derived CDR1 and CDR2 are LGHNA and YNFKEQ. The CDR3 has 17 residues. V lost 4 bases to trimming and J lost 2 bases; unmatched junction nucleotides: 9. CDR3 DNA sequence: TGTGCCAGCAGCCCCATGATAGTAGCGGGGGGGCAAGAGACCCAGTACTTC. This translates into CASSPMIVAGGQETQYF.

Notes on this clonotype: A clone one base away is much larger, so this may be a read error. This chain joins TRBV24-1 and TRBJ1-1, with 9 nucleotides matching TRBD1. Germline V gene data show CDR1 as KGHDR and CDR2 as SFDVKD. The ends lost 3 bases at V and 3 bases at J; junction bases unmatched: 7. This CDR3 is 16 amino acids long. The CDR3 DNA sequence: TGTGCCACCAGTGATGCGGGACAGGGAGCGCACACTGAAGCTTTCTTT. Translated: CATSDAGQGAHTEAFF.

This clonotype was seen a few times. This chain links TRBV20-1 with TRBJ1-1, with a possible D match to TRBD1 (6 bases). This CDR3 contains 16 residues. Trimming removed 3 bases at V and 5 bases at J, with 22 bases between. The germline V gene has CDR1 DFQATT and CDR2 SNEGSKA (reference sequence). As DNA, the CDR3 is TGCAGTGCTAGCGACGTACAGGGAGGGGGGGCGACTGAAGCTTTCTTT. It translates to CSASDVQGGGATEAFF.

This clonotype was picked up many times. The rearrangement uses TRBV11-2 and TRBJ2-5; D uncertain. In germline, CDR1 is SGHAT, CDR2 FQNNGV. Between the trimmed V and J ends, which lost 5 bases and 2 bases, there was a span of 12 bases. CDR3 length: 14 residues. CDR3 residues: CASSPYADQETQYF. Written as DNA, the CDR3 is TGTGCCAGCAGCCCCTACGCAGATCAAGAGACCCAGTACTTC.

This clonotype was seen at least ten times. V gene TRBV7-9 combines with J gene TRBJ1-2; 7 bases agree with TRBD1. Germline V gives CDR1 SEHNR, CDR2 FQNEAQ (reference sequence). This CDR3 contains 14 residues. V lost 1 base and J lost 4; bases outside the gene matches: 3. CDR3: CASSLGQGSYGYTF. CDR3 DNA sequence: TGTGCCAGCAGCTTAGGACAGGGTTCCTATGGCTACACCTTC.

This clonotype was detected ten times or more. The V call is TRBV7-3, the J call TRBJ2-5; D remains unclear. Germline CDR1 reads SGHTA; CDR2 reads FQGTGA. The V end was cut by 3 bases, the J end by 5 bases, with 10 bases between. The CDR3 is made up of 13 amino acids. The CDR3 sequence is CASSFKGAETQYF. CDR3 sequence (DNA): TGTGCCAGCAGCTTCAAGGGTGCGGAGACCCAGTACTTC.

The sample holds a few counts of this clonotype. The rearrangement uses TRBV28 and TRBJ2-4; possibly TRBD2 for D (7 bases). The CDR3 extends over 15 amino acids. V was trimmed by 5 bases and J by 2 bases, leaving 13 bases between them. Per germline, CDR1 MDHEN and CDR2 SYDVKM. This CDR3 is CASSEPGGSKNIQYF. The CDR3 nucleotides are TGTGCCAGCAGTGAACCGGGGGGCTCCAAAAACATTCAGTACTTC.

This clonotype was found many times. The V gene is TRBV6-1, the J gene TRBJ2-7, with TRBD2 matching 11 bases. Germline trimming cut 5 bases from V and 4 bases from J; bases unmatched to any gene: 10. Per germline, CDR1 MNHNS and CDR2 SASEGT. This CDR3 spans 16 amino acids. As DNA, the CDR3 is TGTGCCAGCAGTCGATACGGGACTAGCGGCGGTTACGAGCAGTACTTC. Its protein is CASSRYGTSGGYEQYF.

There are a few counts of this clonotype. The genes are TRBV30 and TRBJ1-6; D perhaps matches TRBD1 (5 bases). The CDR3 is 14 residues long. Looked up from germline, CDR1 is GTSNPN and CDR2 is SVGIG (reference sequence). V lost 5 bases and J lost 5, with 13 bases in between. CDR3 protein: CAWAQQENNSPLHF. In DNA form, the CDR3 reads TGTGCCTGGGCCCAACAGGAGAATAATTCACCCCTCCACTTT.

This clonotype was seen at least ten times. The genes are TRBV6-1 and TRBJ1-5; 7 bases are shared with TRBD1. V trimming: 6 bases; J trimming: 0 bases; junction bases outside the gene matches: 5. Germline lookup yields CDR1 MNHNS and CDR2 SASEGT. This CDR3 has 15 amino acids. The CDR3 loop reads CASRRDRDSNQPQHF. DNA for the CDR3: TGTGCCAGCAGGAGGGACAGAGATAGCAATCAGCCCCAGCATTTT.

There are many counts of this clonotype. V gene TRBV29-1 combines with J gene TRBJ1-1, with no clear D. V was clipped by 5 bases and J by 4 bases, with 11 bases between them. CDR3 length equals 12 residues. Germline loops: CDR1 SQVTM, CDR2 ANQGSEA. CDR3 residues: CSVTGRGTEAFF. For the CDR3, the DNA is TGCAGCGTTACGGGCCGGGGCACTGAAGCTTTCTTT.

The sample holds many counts of this clonotype. The chain links TRBV2 to TRBJ2-5, with D perhaps TRBD1 (5 bases). V was trimmed by 7 bases and J by 2 bases, leaving 14 bases between them. Germline CDR1 and CDR2: SNHLY and FYNNEI. CDR3 size: 14 residues. The CDR3: CASTRATRQETQYF. In DNA, the CDR3 is TGTGCCAGCACCAGGGCTACCAGACAAGAGACCCAGTACTTC.

A single count supports this clonotype. The chain is built from TRBV29-1 and TRBJ2-7; the D gene is possibly TRBD1 (7 bases). CDR3 length: 13 amino acids. CDR1 is SQVTM, CDR2 ANQGSEA, per germline. The DNA for the CDR3 is TGCTGCGCTGGAGGGACAGACCTTGCGGAGCAGTACTTC. Translated, it gives CCAGGTDLAEQYF.

This clonotype has at least ten counts. The chain links TRBV4-2 to TRBJ2-5, with 9 bases lining up with TRBD2. With V trimmed by 4 bases and J by 0 bases, 6 bases remained unmatched. Germline values: CDR1 LGHNA, CDR2 YNFKEQ. The CDR3 has 16 amino acids. The CDR3 DNA sequence: TGTGCCAGCAGCCCGAAGACTAGCGGAGACCAAGAGACCCAGTACTTC. This translates into CASSPKTSGDQETQYF.

The rearrangement links TRBV20-1 to TRBJ2-5, with 8 bases matching TRBD1. The V segment lost 7 bases and the J segment 7 bases; nucleotides outside the gene matches: 14. CDR3 length: 14 amino acids. Per germline, CDR1 DFQATT and CDR2 SNEGSKA (reference sequence). The CDR3 sequence is CSVTQGELMGTQYF. As DNA, the CDR3 is TGCAGTGTTACACAGGGGGAGCTGATGGGGACCCAGTACTTC.

This clonotype has ten or more counts. The chain uses TRBV10-3 and TRBJ1-2; 7 nucleotides agree with TRBD1. Losses at the gene ends were 4 bases for V and 2 bases for J; bases not matched to a gene: 13. Germline CDR1 reads ENHRY; CDR2 reads SYGVKD. This CDR3 region has 17 residues. This CDR3 reads CAISVVIWGQPNYGYTF. In DNA, the CDR3 is TGTGCCATCAGTGTGGTTATATGGGGACAGCCAAACTATGGCTACACCTTC.

This clonotype appeared many times. The chain employs TRBV11-2 and TRBJ1-5; 7 bases align to TRBD1. This CDR3 comprises 16 residues. The V and J ends lost 5 bases and 5 bases, in that order; junction bases with no gene match: 12. The germline V gene has CDR1 SGHAT and CDR2 FQNNGV. The CDR3 DNA sequence: TGTGCCAGCAGCCCCCCCGGTACAGGGGCATATCAGCCCCAGCATTTT. This sequence encodes CASSPPGTGAYQPQHF.

This clonotype was seen repeatedly, ten times or more. The CDR3 DNA follows: TGTGCCAGCAGTCCGACAGGGGGCGAGCAGTACTTC. This gives the protein CASSPTGGEQYF. The chain links TRBV12-3 or TRBV12-4 to TRBJ2-7; 9 bases map to TRBD1. J gave up 6 bases and V 5 bases, and 2 bases lay outside the gene matches. The CDR3 has 12 residues.

With regard to this clonotype: A single base separates this from a much larger clone, so it may be a read error. The rearrangement links TRBV9 to TRBJ1-1; TRBD1 agrees at 9 bases. The CDR3 has 17 amino acids. The germline V gene encodes CDR1 SGDLS and CDR2 YYNGEE. V lost 3 bases and J lost 0; bases outside the gene matches: 9. CDR3 amino acids: CASSAGDRVIVNTEAFF. The CDR3, as DNA: TGTGCCAGCAGCGCTGGGGACAGGGTAATAGTGAACACTGAAGCTTTCTTT.

At least ten counts were recorded for this clonotype. V and J are TRBV12-3 or TRBV12-4 and TRBJ2-7; TRBD1 is a possible D gene (5 bases). CDR3 length equals 12 residues. The V end was cut by 4 bases, the J end by 5 bases, with 9 bases between. CDR3 region: CASSSQGHEQYF. The CDR3 bases are TGTGCCAGCAGTTCCCAGGGTCACGAGCAGTACTTC.

This chain links TRBV20-1 with TRBJ2-7; D remains unclear. The CDR3 has 12 residues. In germline, CDR1 is DFQATT, CDR2 SNEGSKA (reference sequence). V dropped 0 bases and J dropped 3 bases, with 6 bases sitting between them. The CDR3 loop is CSARDSGYEQYF. As DNA, the CDR3 is TGCAGTGCTAGAGATTCTGGCTACGAGCAGTACTTC.

The chain joins TRBV7-8 to TRBJ1-2, with 8 bases that match TRBD1. The CDR3 runs to 15 residues. V trimming: 7 bases; J trimming: 7 bases; junction bases outside the gene matches: 14. The germline V gene has CDR1 SGHVS and CDR2 FQNEAQ. CDR3 coding DNA: TGTGCCAGCACCCCCCTCTGGCAGGGGGCGTCTGGCTACACCTTC. Its translation: CASTPLWQGASGYTF. Looking up the rest from reference TRBV7-8 and TRBJ1-2 gives the full variable domain: GAGVSQSPRYKVAKRGQDVALRCDPISGHVSLFWYQQALGQGPEFLTYFQNEAQLDKSGLPSDRFFAERPEGSVSTLKIQRTQQEDSAVYLCASTPLWQGASGYTFGSGTRLTVV.